This TCR beta chain was retrieved from a study of beta chain features in type 1 diabetes. The germline gives CDR1 ENHRY, CDR2 SYGVKD. CDR3 length equals 15 residues. Trimming left V 5 bases short and J 1 base short, with 14 bases between. Expressed TCRB transcripts got sequenced, as all isolated RNA was reverse transcribed. The repertoire was sequenced with immunoSEQ multiplex PCR; TCRdb's copy has only in-frame clones and lacks some. The sample carries hundreds of thousands of clones, approximately 9.9% recorded once. This clone was picked up a small number of times. The sequencing input was naive CD4+ T cells from blood. V and J are TRBV10-3 and TRBJ1-1; D is ambiguous. The TCR sequence derives from a woman in her 30s in good health. The CDR3, as DNA: TGTGCCATCAGTTTTGAAACATCAACGAACACTGAAGCTTTCTTT. This sequence encodes CAISFETSTNTEAFF.